This passage covers 30 T cell receptor beta chains from one sample sequenced in a study of siplizumab effects on memory and regulatory T cells (dated by TCRdb to about 2019). What these receptors recognize is not known. The library came from the immunoSEQ multiplex PCR assay. The table comes from immuneACCESS by way of TCRdb, which keeps in-frame sequences with V and J called. Part of the clones is missing from these tables; in studies checked, under half for an unresolved V gene and the rest for unknown reasons. The sample data list 10,000 to 15,000 clones, and around half of these were observed just once. The ten largest clonotypes hold approximately 38% of the sample. Mixed lymphocyte reaction cells were cocultured at 37°C for more than 5 days. Sequencing was performed on CFSE-low (dividing) CD8+ T cells sorted from an allogeneic mixed lymphocyte reaction. The receptors here all came from a human donor in good health; the cells came from an allogeneic mixed lymphocyte reaction. Some clones in this sample may be carry-over from other donors' samples.

The rearrangement links TRBV7-9 to TRBJ2-1, with D tentatively TRBD2 (5 bases). Trimming stripped 6 bases from V and 5 bases from J, with 17 bases between. Germline V gene lookup returns CDR1 SEHNR and CDR2 FQNEAQ (reference sequence). The CDR3 contains 15 residues. The CDR3 DNA sequence: TGTGCCAGCAGTTCCTACTCTAGCAGAGACAATGAGCAGTTCTTC. Translating gives CASSSYSSRDNEQFF.

This chain joins TRBV28 and TRBJ2-5, with TRBD1 as a possible D gene (8 bases). Deletions cut 1 base from V and 1 base from J, with 10 bases between. CDR1 is MDHEN and CDR2 is SYDVKM in the germline V gene. The CDR3 extends over 15 amino acids. The CDR3 sequence is CASSLYRGGQETQYF. The CDR3 bases are TGTGCCAGCAGTTTATACAGGGGGGGCCAAGAGACCCAGTACTTC.

This clone appeared a single time. This same CDR3 is encoded by further DNA sequences in the sample. The genes are TRBV6-5 and TRBJ2-1; no definite D call. CDR3 length: 11 amino acids. The germline gives CDR1 MNHEY, CDR2 SVGAGI. V dropped 2 bases and J dropped 8 bases, with 4 bases sitting between them. CDR3 sequence (DNA): TGTGCCAGCAGTTACGGGTATGAGCAGTTCTTC. As protein: CASSYGYEQFF.

V gene TRBV2 combines with J gene TRBJ2-5; 12 nucleotides align to TRBD1. CDR1 and CDR2 (germline): SNHLY, FYNNEI. The V segment lost 6 bases and the J segment 6 bases; nucleotides outside the gene matches: 11. CDR3 length: 16 amino acids. CDR3 sequence (DNA): TGTGCCAGCAGCCCTTCGGCAGGGGACAGGGGGCAGACCCAGTACTTC. Protein: CASSPSAGDRGQTQYF.

This clone was seen more than once but under ten times. The chain couples TRBV5-4 to TRBJ1-1; no reliable D call. The CDR3 contains 13 residues. V lost 0 bases to trimming and J lost 4 bases, with 7 bases between them. Germline loops: CDR1 SGHNT, CDR2 YYREEE (reference sequence). The CDR3 here is CASSLELITEAFF. The CDR3 DNA sequence: TGTGCCAGCAGCTTGGAGCTGATCACTGAAGCTTTCTTT. The full variable domain, rest sourced from reference TRBV5-4 and TRBJ1-1, is ETGVTQSPTHLIKTRGQQVTLRCSSQSGHNTVSWYQQALGQGPQFIFQYYREEENGRGNFPPRFSGLQFPNYSSELNVNALELDDSALYLCASSLELITEAFFGQGTRLTVV.

CDR3 coding DNA: TGTGCCAGCAGCGTAATGAGCCGCTCCTACAATGAGCAGTTCTTC. Protein product: CASSVMSRSYNEQFF. J is TRBJ2-1 and V is TRBV9, with D unresolved. This CDR3 spans 15 amino acids. Trimming removed 1 base from V and 0 bases from J, with 8 bases in between. Germline CDR1 and CDR2: SGDLS and YYNGEE.

J is TRBJ2-5 and V is TRBV27; D tentatively reads TRBD1 or TRBD2 (5 bases each). CDR1 is MNHEY and CDR2 is SMNVEV in the germline V gene (reference sequence). The V gene lost 6 bases and the J gene lost 5 bases, with 19 bases spanning the gap. This CDR3 spans 15 amino acids. The DNA for the CDR3 is TGTGCCAGCAGCATAGGGGCTAGTTGGGGGGAGACCCAGTACTTC. This translates into CASSIGASWGETQYF.

The V call is TRBV9, the J call TRBJ2-2; tentative D call: TRBD2 (6 bases). Trimming pared 5 bases from V and 4 bases from J, leaving 12 bases between. The CDR3 runs to 14 residues. CDR1 and CDR2 from the germline V gene are SGDLS and YYNGEE. CDR3 nucleotides: TGTGCCAGCAGACCGACTAGGACCACCGGGGAGCTGTTTTTT. Its protein is CASRPTRTTGELFF.

CDR3 residues: CASSPVTSVNEQFF. The CDR3 DNA reads as TGTGCCAGCAGCCCCGTGACTAGCGTGAATGAGCAGTTCTTC. The chain is built from TRBV6-5 and TRBJ2-1; 8 nucleotides align to TRBD2. After removal of 6 bases from V and 7 bases from J, the junction contained 8 bases not matched to a gene. CDR1 and CDR2 from the germline V gene are MNHEY and SVGAGI. The CDR3 spans 14 residues.

This clone was counted a few times. The chain links TRBV7-6 to TRBJ2-7, with D possibly being TRBD1 (6 bases). This CDR3 contains 14 residues. The V and J ends lost 0 bases and 5 bases respectively, with 11 bases between them. Germline CDR1 SGHVS, CDR2 FNYEAQ. CDR3 region: CASSLAARGDEQYF. The CDR3 DNA reads as TGTGCCAGCAGCTTAGCTGCCAGGGGAGACGAGCAGTACTTC. Supplemented by reference TRBV7-6 and TRBJ2-7, the full variable domain reads GAGVSQSPRYKVTKRGQDVALRCDPISGHVSLYWYRQALGQGPEFLTYFNYEAQQDKSGLPNDRFSAERPEGSISTLTIQRTEQRDSAMYRCASSLAARGDEQYFGPGTRLTVT.

This chain connects TRBV25-1 to TRBJ2-2; D uncertain. The V end was cut by 8 bases, the J end by 3 bases, with 10 bases between. The CDR3 is 13 amino acids. The germline gives CDR1 MGHDK, CDR2 SYGVNS. CDR3 in DNA: TGTGCCAGCCGTACCGATTACACCGGGGAGCTGTTTTTT. It yields the protein CASRTDYTGELFF.

The rearrangement joins TRBV21-1 to TRBJ2-5; TRBD1 is taken as the D call from the table, unchecked against the DNA. TRBV21-1 counts as a pseudogene. CDR3 length: 13 residues. Here the CDR3 reads CASSRAEQETQYF. The CDR3 bases are TGTGCCAGCAGCAGGGCAGAGCAAGAGACCCAGTACTTC.

This clone was seen more than once but under ten times. J is TRBJ1-5 and V is TRBV19; 7 bases line up with TRBD1. V dropped 4 bases and J dropped 4; count of bases not matched to a gene: 16. The CDR3 sequence is 18 residues long. Germline loops: CDR1 LNHDA, CDR2 SQIVND (reference sequence). CDR3 loop: CASSSPPEGQLINQPQHF. DNA for the CDR3: TGTGCCAGTAGTAGTCCCCCCGAGGGACAGCTGATTAATCAGCCCCAGCATTTT.

The J gene is TRBJ2-7, the V gene TRBV7-6; 8 nucleotides agree with TRBD1. Trimming took 5 bases from V and 2 from J; bases not matched to a gene: 8. Germline-derived CDR1 and CDR2 are SGHVS and FNYEAQ. The CDR3 is made up of 15 amino acids. The CDR3 is CASSPGGQVTYEQYF. In DNA, the CDR3 is TGTGCCAGCAGCCCAGGGGGACAGGTTACCTACGAGCAGTACTTC.

The table lists this clone with a few counts. This rearrangement joins TRBV27 to TRBJ2-6, with D possibly TRBD1 on 5 matching bases. The CDR3 has 16 amino acids. V shed 7 bases and J shed 4 bases, with 17 bases lying between them. CDR1 is MNHEY and CDR2 is SMNVEV in the germline V gene (reference sequence). This chain's CDR3 is CASTRLGATGANVLTF. The CDR3 DNA reads TGTGCCAGCACCCGCTTAGGGGCAACGGGGGCCAACGTCCTGACTTTC.

This clone was counted ten times or more. This chain joins TRBV29-1 and TRBJ1-1; possibly TRBD1 for D (5 bases). The CDR3 length is 14 residues. Trimming left V 2 bases short and J 8 bases short, with 18 bases between. Germline CDR1 reads SQVTM; CDR2 reads ANQGSEA. CDR3 sequence reads: CSVETPGRDYEAFF. The CDR3 DNA follows: TGCAGCGTTGAAACTCCAGGCAGGGATTACGAAGCTTTCTTT.

The chain has TRBV6-1 and TRBJ1-3; tentative D call: TRBD1 (6 bases). Germline values: CDR1 MNHNS, CDR2 SASEGT. The CDR3 sequence is 16 residues long. Deletions cut 1 base from V and 3 bases from J, with 13 bases between. CDR3 in amino acids: CASSEVHRTDGNTIYF. CDR3 bases: TGTGCCAGCAGTGAAGTACATCGGACAGATGGAAACACCATATATTTT.

The chain uses TRBV4-1 and TRBJ2-3; either TRBD1 or TRBD2 may fit D (5 bases each). CDR1 and CDR2 from the germline V gene are MGHRA and YSYEKL. The CDR3 is made up of 15 amino acids. Trimming took off 5 bases at V and 2 bases at J, with 14 bases between the two ends. This chain's CDR3 is CASSYRDPVTDTQYF. The CDR3 coding sequence is TGCGCCAGCAGCTACCGGGACCCTGTCACAGATACGCAGTATTTT.

In its sample, this clone was seen a few times. The V and J genes are TRBV9 and TRBJ2-7; no clear D gene. V gave up 0 bases and J gave up 1 base, with 5 bases separating them. Germline values: CDR1 SGDLS, CDR2 YYNGEE. The CDR3 sequence is 13 residues long. CDR3 nucleotide sequence: TGTGCCAGCAGCGTAGGCTCTTCCTACGAGCAGTACTTC. It encodes CASSVGSSYEQYF.

The V call is TRBV7-8, the J call TRBJ2-3; the D is unclear. CDR3 length: 13 amino acids. Germline V CDR1 and CDR2: SGHVS, FQNEAQ. Trimming cost V 1 base and J 4 bases, with 6 bases left between them. CDR3 amino acids: CASSLGVSDTQYF. For the CDR3, the DNA is TGTGCCAGCAGCTTAGGGGTCTCAGATACGCAGTATTTT. Looking up the rest from reference TRBV7-8 and TRBJ2-3 gives the full variable domain: GAGVSQSPRYKVAKRGQDVALRCDPISGHVSLFWYQQALGQGPEFLTYFQNEAQLDKSGLPSDRFFAERPEGSVSTLKIQRTQQEDSAVYLCASSLGVSDTQYFGPGTRLTVL.

The chain employs TRBV5-5 and TRBJ2-7, with D possibly TRBD1 on 6 matching bases. V was pared by 5 bases and J by 2 bases, with 11 bases between. CDR3 size: 13 residues. Germline CDR1 and CDR2: SGHKS and YYEKEE (reference sequence). The CDR3 protein is CASSWTEAYEQYF. Written as DNA, the CDR3 is TGTGCCAGCAGTTGGACAGAAGCCTACGAGCAGTACTTC.

At least ten counts were recorded for this clone. The rearrangement links TRBV7-9 to TRBJ1-1; D unresolved. From germline, CDR1 is SEHNR and CDR2 FQNEAQ (reference sequence). Trimming stripped 1 base from V and 7 bases from J, with 7 bases between. The CDR3 sequence is 12 residues long. The CDR3 DNA sequence: TGTGCCAGCAGCTTAGTGCAGCTTGAAGCTTTCTTT. This codes for CASSLVQLEAFF.

V is TRBV7-9 and J is TRBJ2-7; D uncertain. The CDR3 length is 12 residues. In germline, CDR1 is SEHNR, CDR2 FQNEAQ (reference sequence). The V end was cut by 4 bases, the J end by 6 bases, with 10 bases between. CDR3 loop: CASSSYIVEQYF. The CDR3 DNA reads as TGTGCCAGCAGCTCATACATTGTCGAGCAGTACTTC.

This clone appeared a few times. The V and J genes are TRBV29-1 and TRBJ2-7; D is undetermined. CDR1 and CDR2 (germline): SQVTM, ANQGSEA. V shed 3 bases and J shed 3 bases, with 12 bases lying between them. This CDR3 has 13 residues. In nucleotides, the CDR3 is TGCAGCGTTGAGGGCTCGTGGGGCTACGAGCAGTACTTC. It codes for CSVEGSWGYEQYF.

The chain uses TRBV7-8 and TRBJ1-1; no clear D. Germline assignment: CDR1 SGHVS and CDR2 FQNEAQ. Trimming left V 5 bases short and J 4 bases short, with 17 bases between. The CDR3 spans 15 residues. CDR3 residues: CASSPQEGSGTEAFF. The CDR3 region has the DNA TGTGCCAGCAGCCCCCAAGAAGGCTCTGGCACTGAAGCTTTCTTT.

This clone turned up a few times. Other DNA sequences in this specimen translate into the identical CDR3. This rearrangement joins TRBV5-5 to TRBJ1-1; a weak D match, TRBD1 (5 bases). The germline gives CDR1 SGHKS, CDR2 YYEKEE (reference sequence). V was cut by 4 bases and J by 0 bases, with 10 bases left in between. There are 14 residues in the CDR3. The chain's CDR3 is CASSVSRVNTEAFF. The DNA for the CDR3 is TGTGCCAGCAGCGTATCCAGGGTGAACACTGAAGCTTTCTTT. The full variable domain, with the rest looked up from reference TRBV5-5 and TRBJ1-1, is DAGVTQSPTHLIKTRGQQVTLRCSPISGHKSVSWYQQVLGQGPQFIFQYYEKEERGRGNFPDRFSARQFPNYSSELNVNALLLGDSALYLCASSVSRVNTEAFFGQGTRLTVV.

The chain joins TRBV13 to TRBJ2-3; 14 nucleotides align to TRBD2. Germline lookup yields CDR1 PRHDT and CDR2 FYEKMQ (reference sequence). Trimming at V came to 5 bases and at J to 4 bases, leaving 5 bases not matched to a gene. CDR3 length: 16 residues. In nucleotides, the CDR3 is TGTGCCAGCAGCCAATGGACTAGCGGGAGGTCAGATACGCAGTATTTT. Translated, it gives CASSQWTSGRSDTQYF.

This clone was found a few times. The chain uses TRBV27 and TRBJ1-1, with 8 bases identical to TRBD1. Per germline, CDR1 MNHEY and CDR2 SMNVEV (reference sequence). The CDR3 loop spans 12 amino acids. The CDR3 loop reads CLSGTGNTEAFF. In DNA, the CDR3 is TGTCTCAGCGGGACAGGCAACACTGAAGCTTTCTTT.

CDR3 region: CASSFLAGDNEQFF. CDR3 DNA sequence: TGTGCCAGCAGTTTTTTAGCGGGAGACAATGAGCAGTTCTTC. The chain recombines TRBV27 with TRBJ2-1, with 9 bases identical to TRBD2. The CDR3 loop spans 14 amino acids. Germline values: CDR1 MNHEY, CDR2 SMNVEV (reference sequence). V gave up 3 bases and J gave up 5 bases; unmatched junction bases: 2.

The V and J genes are TRBV7-3 and TRBJ2-3, with D uncertain. The CDR3 has 17 amino acids. In germline, CDR1 is SGHTA, CDR2 FQGTGA. V was trimmed by 1 base and J by 0 bases, leaving 14 bases between them. CDR3 loop: CASSLISAALSTDTQYF. CDR3 DNA sequence: TGTGCCAGCAGCTTAATTTCGGCGGCCCTTAGCACAGATACGCAGTATTTT. Together with reference TRBV7-3 and TRBJ2-3, the CDR3 gives the full variable domain: GAGVSQTPSNKVTEKGKYVELRCDPISGHTALYWYRQSLGQGPEFLIYFQGTGAADDSGLPNDRFFAVRPEGSVSTLKIQRTERGDSAVYLCASSLISAALSTDTQYFGPGTRLTVL.